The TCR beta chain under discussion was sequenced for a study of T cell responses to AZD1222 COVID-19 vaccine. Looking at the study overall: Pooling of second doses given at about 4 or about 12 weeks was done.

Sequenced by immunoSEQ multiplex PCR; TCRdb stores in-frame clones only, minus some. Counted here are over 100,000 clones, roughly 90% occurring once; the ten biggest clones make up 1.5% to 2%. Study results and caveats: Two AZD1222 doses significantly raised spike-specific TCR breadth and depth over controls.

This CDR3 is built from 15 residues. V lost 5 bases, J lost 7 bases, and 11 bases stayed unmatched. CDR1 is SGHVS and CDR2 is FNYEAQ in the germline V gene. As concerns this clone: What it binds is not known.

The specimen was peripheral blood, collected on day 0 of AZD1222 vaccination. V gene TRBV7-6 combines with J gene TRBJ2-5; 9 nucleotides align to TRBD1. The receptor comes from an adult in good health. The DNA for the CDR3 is TGTGCCAGCAGCCCAAACACAGGGGGCGTAGTGACCCAGTACTTC. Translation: CASSPNTGGVVTQYF.